Following are 11 T cell receptor beta chains from one sample sequenced in a study of OX40 agonist ivuxolimab in advanced cancers. Clones were sequenced by immunoSEQ multiplex PCR, and TCRdb holds only the in-frame ones, with some missing. This sample has 57,000 or so clones, with around nine tenths found just once. The starting material was CD4+ or CD8+ T cells sorted from blood, obtained in a trial of the OX40 agonist ivuxolimab. The origin of the receptors is an adult with an advanced solid tumor such as melanoma, head and neck, liver or kidney cancer.

CDR3: CASSIDQGSSNQPQHF. As DNA, the CDR3 is TGTGCCAGTAGTATAGACCAGGGATCGAGCAATCAGCCCCAGCATTTT. The chain carries TRBV19 and TRBJ1-5; maybe TRBD1 (5 bases). The CDR3 covers 16 residues. Trimming shortened V by 0 bases and J by 1 base, and 10 bases separated the two germline ends. Germline V gives CDR1 LNHDA, CDR2 SQIVND (reference sequence).

The V and J genes are TRBV10-1 and TRBJ2-1; D is possibly TRBD2 (6 bases). The V end was cut by 4 bases, the J end by 2 bases, with 9 bases between. The CDR3 has 14 amino acids. CDR1 is WNHNN, CDR2 SYGVQD, per germline (reference sequence). CDR3: CASSAAGTYNEQFF. The CDR3 DNA sequence: TGCGCCAGCAGTGCGGCGGGAACCTACAATGAGCAGTTCTTC.

The chain has TRBV27 and TRBJ2-5; D possibly corresponds to TRBD2 (6 bases). V was shortened by 5 bases and J by 1 base, with 11 bases between the two germline ends. CDR3 size: 14 residues. Germline V gene lookup returns CDR1 MNHEY and CDR2 SMNVEV (reference sequence). CDR3 protein: CASSPGVLQETQYF. Here the CDR3 DNA reads TGTGCCAGCAGTCCGGGGGTGCTCCAAGAGACCCAGTACTTC.

The chain employs TRBV27 and TRBJ1-5, with 7 bases matching TRBD1. Germline V gene data show CDR1 as MNHEY and CDR2 as SMNVEV (reference sequence). V lost 3 bases, J lost 3 bases, and 2 bases stayed unmatched. The CDR3 contains 14 residues. The CDR3 loop is CASSFQGVNQPQHF. The CDR3 nucleotides read TGTGCCAGCAGTTTTCAGGGGGTCAATCAGCCCCAGCATTTT.

The chain links TRBV9 to TRBJ2-7; tentatively, D is TRBD2 (5 bases). The V gene lost 4 bases and the J gene lost 1 base, with 9 bases spanning the gap. There are 13 residues in the CDR3. Germline V gene sequence: CDR1 SGDLS, CDR2 YYNGEE. CDR3 sequence: CASSPGVSYEQYF. The CDR3 DNA reads as TGTGCCAGCAGCCCCGGGGTGTCCTACGAGCAGTACTTC.

The chain has TRBV21-1 and TRBJ2-2; the table's D call of TRBD2 was not tested on the DNA. TRBV21-1 is noted as a pseudogene. The CDR3 extends over 20 amino acids. The DNA for the CDR3 is TGTGCCAGCAGCAGCCGACTAGCGGGAGGGCCCTTTGTGAACACCGGGGAGCTGTTTTTT. This codes for CASSSRLAGGPFVNTGELFF.

In regard to this clone: A read error may account for a junction end that differs from germline. In nucleotides, the CDR3 is TGTGCCAGCTGGGACAGCTATGGAACCACCATATATTTT. It specifies CASWDSYGTTIYF. The chain couples TRBV28 to TRBJ1-3; 7 bases align to TRBD1. This CDR3 is 13 amino acids long. Germline assignment: CDR1 MDHEN and CDR2 SYDVKM.

The chain has TRBV5-5 and TRBJ2-1; no definite D call. The V gene lost 1 base and the J gene lost 2 bases, with 4 bases spanning the gap. Germline V gene lookup returns CDR1 SGHKS and CDR2 YYEKEE (reference sequence). The CDR3 runs 13 residues. Here the CDR3 DNA reads TGTGCCAGCAGCTTGAATACCTACAATGAGCAGTTCTTC. It specifies CASSLNTYNEQFF.

The chain couples TRBV7-2 to TRBJ2-7; weak D call: TRBD1 (6 bases). Between the trimmed V and J ends, which lost 1 base and 4 bases, there was a span of 8 bases. The germline V gene has CDR1 SGHTA and CDR2 FQGNSA. The CDR3 consists of 13 residues. The CDR3 nucleotides are TGTGCCAGCAGCTTAGAACAGGGTTACGAGCAGTACTTC. This codes for CASSLEQGYEQYF. The whole variable domain, filled in from reference TRBV7-2 and TRBJ2-7, reads GAGVSQSPSNKVTEKGKDVELRCDPISGHTALYWYRQSLGQGLEFLIYFQGNSAPDKSGLPSDRFSAERTGGSVSTLTIQRTQQEDSAVYLCASSLEQGYEQYFGPGTRLTVT.

The genes are TRBV28 and TRBJ2-1; 7 bases fit TRBD1. V dropped 9 bases and J dropped 9; count of bases not matched to a gene: 11. The CDR3 is 13 residues long. Germline V gives CDR1 MDHEN, CDR2 SYDVKM. CDR3 in amino acids: CASGTAEKTEQFF. CDR3 DNA sequence: TGTGCCAGTGGGACAGCCGAGAAGACTGAGCAGTTCTTC.

The chain is built from TRBV5-1 and TRBJ2-2, with TRBD2 identical over 13 bases. Trimming cost V 4 bases and J 0 bases; bases outside gene matches: 6. This CDR3 has 18 amino acids. Germline assignment: CDR1 SGHRS and CDR2 YFSETQ. DNA for the CDR3: TGCGCCAGCAGCAAAGTACTAGCGGGAGGGACGAACACCGGGGAGCTGTTTTTT. Residues: CASSKVLAGGTNTGELFF. The full variable domain, in which reference TRBV5-1 and TRBJ2-2 provide the parts outside the CDR3, is KAGVTQTPRYLIKTRGQQVTLSCSPISGHRSVSWYQQTPGQGLQFLFEYFSETQRNKGNFPGRFSGRQFSNSRSEMNVSTLELGDSALYLCASSKVLAGGTNTGELFFGEGSRLTVL.